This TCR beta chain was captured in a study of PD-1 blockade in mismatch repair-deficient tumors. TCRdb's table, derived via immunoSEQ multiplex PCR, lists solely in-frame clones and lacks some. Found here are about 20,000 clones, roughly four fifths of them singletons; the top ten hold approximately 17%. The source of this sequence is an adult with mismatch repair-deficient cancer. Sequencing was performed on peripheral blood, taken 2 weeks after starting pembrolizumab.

The CDR3 spells CASSLVTNEQFF. As DNA, the CDR3 is TGCGCCAGCAGCTTGGTTACCAATGAGCAGTTCTTC. The chain combines TRBV5-1 with TRBJ2-1; no reliable D call. Trimming shortened V by 0 bases and J by 6 bases, and 4 bases separated the two germline ends. The CDR3 covers 12 residues. CDR1 is SGHRS and CDR2 is YFSETQ in the germline V gene.